This TCR beta chain was captured in a study of cytomegalovirus exposure and HLA in healthy donors (dated by TCRdb to the late 2010s). Study-level background: An earlier analysis of some 600 of the donors reported roughly 300 Gb of sequence data and around 120 million unique TCR beta sequences obtained from approximately 180 million T cells. The genetic ancestry cluster associated with self-reported Caucasian donors included over 80% of the roughly 400 genotyped donors. In addition to the first cohort of 666 subjects, a separate validation cohort of 120 different subjects was used. An early release covering just under 650 HLA-typed donors comprised about 320 gigabases of sequencing data and tens of millions of unique TCR sequences. To predict cytomegalovirus infection status, the study brought together high-throughput TCR immunosequencing, statistical association of individual TCRs with disease status, and machine learning. Donor age, sex, ethnicity and CMV serostatus were compiled together with the repertoire data. An earlier analysis of approximately 500 of the donors applied high-throughput TCR beta sequencing to assess whether each TCR beta V gene segment acted as functional or pseudogenic. Class I and class II HLA loci were covered by the typing at four-digit resolution. Every discovery cohort repertoire had been produced on one sequencing platform. A later analysis re-analyzed previously published TCR beta repertoires from roughly 600 donors and added high-resolution HLA genotyping to study TCR occurrence patterns. Five DR-DQ haplotypes were treated as single units for association and clustering because of strong linkage in the cohort. A later genetic analysis took genome-wide SNP genotypes for about three fifths of the 666 donors and used that subset as a discovery cohort. The study aimed to test whether signatures of past pathogen exposure could be identified by cataloging public T cell receptors. On average, roughly 200,000 unique TCR beta nucleotide sequences were sequenced per donor among 300 to 500 genotyped donors of the cohort, with approximately 18% of those sequences being non-productive. Typing coverage varied by locus: about 629-630 donors for A, B, C, DRB1 and DQB1; under 550 for DQA1; over 600 for DPA1; fewer than 480 for DPB1. Rather than using new phenotypic data, the later analysis identified candidate immune exposures from TCR beta sequences and from how often those sequences occurred across donors. The study profiled the T cell repertoires of 500 to 800 subjects by immunosequencing and related them to cytomegalovirus serostatus.

The method behind the library was the immunoSEQ multiplex PCR assay. A mixture of 60 forward primers for TCR Vbeta segments and 13 reverse primers for TCR Jbeta segments was used in the multiplex PCR. Amplification of the CDR3 region of rearranged TCR beta genes was performed with a multiplex PCR assay on genomic DNA. The Illumina HiSeq System was used to sequence the amplified TCR beta libraries as 87-base-pair reads. The authors' analysis ran thus. Across the roughly 670 repertoires, a later analysis counted 80 million or so unique TCR beta chains, around 11 million of which were shared by at least two donors. A nearest-neighbor algorithm error-corrected the raw reads and collapsed the reads into unique sequences, merging closely related sequences to remove PCR and sequencing errors. To assign V, D and J gene segments, CDR3 sequences were aligned to IMGT reference sequences. For a sequence to be retained, at least a six-nucleotide match to both a V gene segment and a J gene segment was required. Rearrangements were called productive when the CDR3 lacked stop codons and stayed in frame with V and J; all others were non-productive. Following IMGT convention, CDR3 was defined as the stretch from the second conserved V-encoded cysteine up to the conserved J-encoded phenylalanine. Sequences without an unambiguous match to a single V gene segment were excluded from the earlier analysis of a few hundred of the donors. An earlier analysis of some 500 of the donors classified V segments as functional when productive rearrangements were above 56.7% and as segregating when the standard deviation between donors was above 5%. A statistical classification framework was developed to diagnose cytomegalovirus status using the catalog of TCR beta chain sequences. In a later analysis, TCR nucleotide sequences were compared against IMGT/GENE-DB human TR gene sequences so that V and J genes could be assigned. A later analysis assigned CDR3 sequences and most-parsimonious VDJ recombination scenarios with the TCRdist pipeline. In a later analysis, every TCR beta chain was defined by the combination of its CDR3 amino acid sequence and its V-gene family, and reads without a unique V-gene family were dropped. A later analysis removed 550 to 700 highly shared, low-generation-probability nucleotide sequences to deal with suspected cross-contamination and a sequencing artifact. A later analysis calculated a clonal expansion index for each public chain from normalized within-repertoire ranks of inferred template counts. Generation probabilities in a later analysis came from a VDJ recombination model fitted to out-of-frame rearrangements, and those results were checked against IGoR. A later analysis scored TCR-TCR, TCR-HLA and TCR-CMV co-occurrence with hypergeometric tests, applying a repertoire-size bias correction to TCR pairs. To estimate false discovery rates, a later analysis permuted the HLA or CMV assignments 20 times. In a later analysis, co-occurring TCRs were grouped using DBSCAN, with TCRdist sequence similarity added in when clustering inside HLA-allele-positive subsets. Repertoires with fewer than 30,000 or more than 120,000 public chains, plus five repertoires with anomalous nucleotide sharing, were excluded from co-occurrence clustering. TCRdb limited this immuneACCESS table to in-frame rearrangements with V and J called. A share of clones is missing; checked studies link under half to unresolved V genes, and the rest is unexplained. V, J and clone size derive from that table, while D and trimming were established from the DNA sequence. The sample profile shows under 150,000 clones; about 82% of them were found once. The ten most abundant clones make up approximately 1.1% of the sample.

The junction carries 20 bases between V and J, which are trimmed by 4 bases and 4 bases respectively. The CDR3 runs 16 residues from the cysteine to the phenylalanine. The read is trimmed to its CDR3 DNA, 48 bases read in frame from base 1. The germline V gene (reference sequence) gives CDR1 as GTSNPN and CDR2 as SVGIG. In total, 500 to 700 healthy bone marrow donors made up the cohort. At the time of sampling, all cohort members were nominally healthy, though unrecorded immune exposures were likely present. The donor tested CMV seronegative and was one of the 352 seronegative cohort members. A peripheral blood sample was provided by each donor, and peripheral blood mononuclear cells were used for TCR beta sequencing. The Qiagen DNeasy Blood Extraction Kit was used to extract genomic DNA from the blood cell samples. What the study reported, not specific to this receptor: In a later analysis, most CMV-associated TCR beta chains were found to appear HLA-restricted, with HLA associations seemingly driven largely by CMV exposure. Linkage disequilibrium might explain the correlated functional status among segregating V segments, but an unknown experimental factor could not be excluded. An earlier analysis of approximately 590 of the donors showed that most TCR beta V segments appeared in productive rearrangements either about 90% or about 30% of the time, which broadly matched IMGT annotations. Most TCR sequences were seen in very few donors, while some public TCRs were found in many individuals. The study listed 150 to 200 TCR beta chains as associated with cytomegalovirus. The classifier was reported to diagnose cytomegalovirus status with high specificity and sensitivity in both the original cohort and the validation cohort. Because counts were too low, some 17 rarely observed V segments, including chromosome 9 orphons, were left out of the earlier analysis of over 550 of the donors. For the cohort, immune exposure information was limited to CMV serostatus. In a later analysis, HLA-associated TCR beta chains were found to be more clonally expanded and to have lower generation probabilities than equally common non-associated chains. The 87-base-pair reads could not distinguish some IMGT-functional V segments, including TRBV6-2 and TRBV6-3, so those segments were excluded. In a later analysis, TCR association rates were found to vary across HLA loci, with the most associated TCRs seen for DRB1 alleles and the fewest for HLA-C alleles. Assigning TCR associations to individual alleles was difficult when HLA alleles, especially DR and DQ, strongly co-occurred. A cluster of highly shared sequence variants was judged likely to be a technical artifact of the sequencing pipeline. Sequencing depth was assumed to be roughly uniform across donors in the presence/absence analyses, though that assumption may not hold. In vitro tests confirmed that a few of the cytomegalovirus-associated TCR beta chains recognize cytomegalovirus antigens. In this cohort, only TCR beta chains were sequenced, and detectable features were limited by the absence of alpha or paired-chain data. V-gene and J-gene trimming of TCR beta chains was associated with a missense DCLRE1C variant in a later genetic analysis, and the association was replicated in an independent cohort. A later genetic analysis reported fewer N-insertions in productive TCRs among donors in an Asian-associated ancestry cluster than the approximately 700-donor mean. A further reported finding was that TCR beta sequences accurately predicted the HLA-A and HLA-B alleles for most subjects in the first cohort. According to a later analysis, parvovirus B19, influenza, CMV and Epstein-Barr virus appeared linked to several top co-occurrence clusters. A later analysis associated 15,000 to 20,000 TCR beta sequences with specific HLA alleles at a false discovery rate of 0.05. Because some donors lacked HLA typing at each locus, the association tests relied only on the typed subset. The authors suggested that the approach could potentially be generalized to other disease states and immunological phenotypes.

As for this clone: The clone's antigen remains unknown. Per-base qualities were not stored, and no clone one base away is much larger.

The V and J genes are TRBV30 and TRBJ1-3; TRBD1 is a possible D gene, resting on 5 matching bases. The sequenced sample was PBMCs. This clonotype originated in a boy between 10 and 17 years old in good health and CMV-seronegative. CDR3 reads: CAWMSRGGYLGNTIYF. The nucleotide sequence reads TGTGCCTGGATGTCCCGGGGGGGTTACCTCGGAAACACCATATATTTT.